The 3 T cell receptor beta chains listed next were all sequenced from one sample in a study of PD-L1 blockade in urothelial cancer. Time point: peripheral blood 6 weeks after treatment start. Produced via immunoSEQ multiplex PCR; TCRdb's table is partial and in-frame only. Among 95,000 to 150,000 clones listed, about 82% were seen once. The sample was PBMCs, taken around atezolizumab (anti-PD-L1) treatment. These receptors were taken from a man in his fifties with urothelial cancer.

V is TRBV28 and J is TRBJ2-7; 7 bases are shared with TRBD1. The CDR3 is made up of 17 amino acids. CDR1 MDHEN and CDR2 SYDVKM come from the germline V gene. Unmatched junction bases numbered 11, after V lost 1 base and J lost 2 bases. The DNA for the CDR3 is TGTGCCAGCAGTTTATTCACCGAGACAGGGAGTCCCTACGAGCAGTACTTC. It yields the protein CASSLFTETGSPYEQYF.

The chain has TRBV5-6 and TRBJ2-2; 8 nucleotides match TRBD1. The CDR3 runs to 17 residues. The germline gives CDR1 SGHDT, CDR2 YYEEEE. Germline trimming cut 4 bases from V and 4 bases from J; bases unmatched to any gene: 12. The CDR3 coding sequence is TGTGCCAGCAGCCCTCCCATCGGGACAGGCCTCACCGGGGAGCTGTTTTTT. Amino acids: CASSPPIGTGLTGELFF.

J is TRBJ2-5 and V is TRBV9, with 8 bases lining up with TRBD2. Germline V CDR1 and CDR2: SGDLS, YYNGEE. The CDR3 is 15 residues long. J gave up 5 bases and V 3 bases, and 9 bases lay outside the gene matches. CDR3 sequence: CASSEGILAVETQYF. The CDR3 bases are TGTGCCAGCAGCGAAGGAATACTAGCGGTCGAGACCCAGTACTTC.